This T cell receptor (beta chain) was identified in a study of T cells in localized non-small cell lung cancer (TCRdb year 2020). For the wider study: T cell repertoires of more than 200 early-stage NSCLC patients were analyzed, with tumors being compared against uninvolved tumor-adjacent lungs. NSCLC patients had a mean age of around 66 years, and 129 were male and about a hundred female. The cohort consisted of approximately 240 treatment-naive NSCLC patients whose localized lung tumors had been resected.

To note about this clone: Its antigen target is currently unknown. The sample holds no much larger clone one base away, and base qualities are not on file.

What the work shows at the level of the full study, not this receptor alone: A median of roughly 56 of the top 100 tumor clones were detected in paired uninvolved adjacent lung, and around 30 of these tumor clones were also found among the top 100 clones of the paired uninvolved adjacent lung. Because the study design was exploratory, TCR variables were selected using unadjusted p-values without false-discovery rate correction. Longer overall survival was associated with higher T cell density in blood, whereas shorter survival was associated with higher clonality in adjacent lung. Because multi-region tumor sequencing was not done, intratumor heterogeneity could not be ruled out. Uninvolved tumor-adjacent lung showed the highest T cell clonality, higher than tumor, which suggests more focused antigenic responses in the adjacent lung.

At diagnosis, peripheral blood, uninvolved tumor-adjacent lung and tumor were collected and were preserved as a mix of fresh-frozen and FFPE material. For TCR repertoire profiling, blood samples were analyzed as peripheral blood mononuclear cells. V and J are trimmed by 7 bases and 8 bases, and the gene matches miss 5 bases of the junction. For CDR1 and CDR2, the germline V gene lists MNHEY and SVGAGI. The CDR3 contains 12 residues, cysteine and phenylalanine counted. Just CDR3 DNA is preserved here, 36 bases in frame from base 1. The immunoSEQ Assay was used to sequence TCR beta CDR3 regions from DNA. Per the source publication's procedure: T cell density was computed as TCR beta template counts normalized to usable DNA estimated by amplifying housekeeping genes. Richness was estimated using the preseqR package, with extrapolation to 400,000 templates for PBMC samples and to 120,000 templates for tissue samples. Clonality was taken to be one minus Pielou's evenness. Differential abundance testing on productive amino-acid clonotypes, with a minimum total count of 5 and an alpha of 0.1, was used to identify tissue-enriched TCRs. The Jaccard Index and the Morisita Overlap Index were used to quantify repertoire overlap between compartments. GLIPH grouped TCR beta CDR3s together with public tetramer-defined viral CDR3s, and a viral motif had to include at least three viral sequences and also show V-gene enrichment. The table comes from immuneACCESS by way of TCRdb, which keeps in-frame sequences with V and J called. Part of the clones is missing from these tables; in studies checked, under half for an unresolved V gene and the rest for unknown reasons. The V and J calls and the clone size are those of that table, but D and trimming were determined from the DNA. Within this sample are about 91,000 clones, with approximately 86% of them counted one time only. Roughly 14% of the sample belongs to the ten largest clones.

Recombination linked TRBV6-5 to TRBJ1-1, and 9 junctional nucleotides match TRBD1. The sample was peripheral blood, taken before any cancer treatment. This TCR came from a man between 40 and 70 years old with stage I squamous cell lung carcinoma. The DNA sequence is TGTGCCAGCACCAAGGGGACAGGGGAAGCTTTCTTT. Protein translation: CASTKGTGEAFF.